The T cell receptor beta chain under discussion was sequenced for a study of neurological immune-mediated disorders. Whole-study context: There were around 35 multiple sclerosis patients; around 30 were relapsing-remitting and 3 were secondary progressive.

Each TCR transcript was tagged with a 10-nucleotide random UMI during 5'RACE. Over 180 million TCR-beta sequences from 15-18 subjects were obtained in each sequencing run. TCRdb fed the 5' RACE reads into MiXCR, producing one record per CDR3 protein. The top ten clones hold roughly 2.1% of a sample with tens of thousands of distinct CDR3 sequences, around 2.5% of them seen once. This clonotype has a count of ten or more. This CDR3 is 14 amino acids long. Germline V gene sequence: CDR1 SGHAT, CDR2 FQDESV (reference sequence). Trimming removed 2 bases from V and 5 bases from J; junction bases left unmatched: 6.

The rearrangement joins TRBV11-1 to TRBJ2-7; 7 bases align to TRBD1. This TCR derives from a woman between 45 and 65 years old with multiple sclerosis. The sample comprised PBMCs. The CDR3, as DNA: TGTGCCAGCAGCTTACAACAGGGGATCCACGAGCAGTACTTC. The encoded protein is CASSLQQGIHEQYF.